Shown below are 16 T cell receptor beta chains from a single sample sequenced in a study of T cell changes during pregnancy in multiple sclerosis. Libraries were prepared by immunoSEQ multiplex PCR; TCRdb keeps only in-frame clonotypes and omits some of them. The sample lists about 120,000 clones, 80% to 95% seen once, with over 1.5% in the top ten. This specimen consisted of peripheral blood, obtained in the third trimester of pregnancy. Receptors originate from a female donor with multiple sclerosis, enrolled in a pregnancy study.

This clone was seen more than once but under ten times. The CDR3 DNA reads TGCAGCGTTGGGGACAGCTCTGGAAACACCATATATTTT. Its translation: CSVGDSSGNTIYF. The V call is TRBV29-1, the J call TRBJ1-3; 7 bases agree with TRBD1. From germline, CDR1 is SQVTM and CDR2 ANQGSEA. Trimming cost V 4 bases and J 0 bases; bases outside gene matches: 0. CDR3 size: 13 residues.

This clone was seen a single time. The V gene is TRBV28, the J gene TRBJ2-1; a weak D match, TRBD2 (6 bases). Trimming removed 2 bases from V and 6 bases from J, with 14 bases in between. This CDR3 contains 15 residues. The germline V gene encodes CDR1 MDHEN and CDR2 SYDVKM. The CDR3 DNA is TGTGCCAGCAGTTTAACGGCTAGCGTGATCAATGAGCAGTTCTTC. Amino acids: CASSLTASVINEQFF. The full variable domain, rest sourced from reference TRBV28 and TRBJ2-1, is DVKVTQSSRYLVKRTGEKVFLECVQDMDHENMFWYRQDPGLGLRLIYFSYDVKMKEKGDIPEGYSVSREKKERFSLILESASTNQTSMYLCASSLTASVINEQFFGPGTRLTVL.

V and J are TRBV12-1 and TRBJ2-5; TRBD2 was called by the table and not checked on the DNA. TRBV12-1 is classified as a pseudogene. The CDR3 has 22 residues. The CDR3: CASSPNNLRLAGGRRSRGTQYF. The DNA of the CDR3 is TGTGCCAGCAGCCCTAATAACTTACGACTAGCGGGAGGACGCCGTTCGCGGGGGACCCAGTACTTC.

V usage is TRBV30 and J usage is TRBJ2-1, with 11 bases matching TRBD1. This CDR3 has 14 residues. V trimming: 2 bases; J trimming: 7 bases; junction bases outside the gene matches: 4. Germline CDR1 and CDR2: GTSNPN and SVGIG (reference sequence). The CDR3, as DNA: TGTGCCTGGAGTCCCGGACAGGGGGCAAATGAGCAGTTCTTC. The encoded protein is CAWSPGQGANEQFF. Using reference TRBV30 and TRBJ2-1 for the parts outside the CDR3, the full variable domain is SQTIHQWPATLVQPVGSPLSLECTVEGTSNPNLYWYRQAAGRGLQLLFYSVGIGQISSEVPQNLSASRPQDRQFILSSKKLLLSDSGFYLCAWSPGQGANEQFFGPGTRLTVL.

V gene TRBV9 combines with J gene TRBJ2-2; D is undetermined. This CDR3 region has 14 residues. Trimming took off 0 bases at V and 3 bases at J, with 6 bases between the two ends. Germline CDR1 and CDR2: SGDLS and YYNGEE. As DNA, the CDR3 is TGTGCCAGCAGCGTAGTTGCGCACACCGGGGAGCTGTTTTTT. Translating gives CASSVVAHTGELFF.

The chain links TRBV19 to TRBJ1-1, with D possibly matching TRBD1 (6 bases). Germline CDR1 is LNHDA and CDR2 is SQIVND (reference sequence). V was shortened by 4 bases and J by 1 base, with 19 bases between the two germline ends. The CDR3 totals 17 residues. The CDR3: CASSTIRGFGWNTEAFF. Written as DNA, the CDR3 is TGTGCCAGTAGTACCATCAGGGGCTTTGGTTGGAACACTGAAGCTTTCTTT.

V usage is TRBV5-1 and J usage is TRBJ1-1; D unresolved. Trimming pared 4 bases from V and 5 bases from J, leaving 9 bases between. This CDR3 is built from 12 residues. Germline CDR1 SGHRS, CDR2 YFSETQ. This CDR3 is CASSIGGTEAFF. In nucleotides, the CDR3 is TGCGCCAGCAGCATAGGAGGGACTGAAGCTTTCTTT.

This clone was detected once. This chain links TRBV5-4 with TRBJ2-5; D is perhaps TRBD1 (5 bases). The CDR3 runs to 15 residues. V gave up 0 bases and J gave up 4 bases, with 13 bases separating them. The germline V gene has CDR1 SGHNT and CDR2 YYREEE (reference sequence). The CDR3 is CASSLGSRVGETQYF. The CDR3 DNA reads TGTGCCAGCAGCTTGGGTTCCAGGGTAGGAGAGACCCAGTACTTC.

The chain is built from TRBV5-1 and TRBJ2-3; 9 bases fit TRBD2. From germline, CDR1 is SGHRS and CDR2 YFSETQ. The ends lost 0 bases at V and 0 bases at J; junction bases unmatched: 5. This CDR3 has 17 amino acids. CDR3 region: CASSLEASGVSTDTQYF. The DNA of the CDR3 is TGCGCCAGCAGCTTGGAGGCTAGCGGGGTGAGCACAGATACGCAGTATTTT.

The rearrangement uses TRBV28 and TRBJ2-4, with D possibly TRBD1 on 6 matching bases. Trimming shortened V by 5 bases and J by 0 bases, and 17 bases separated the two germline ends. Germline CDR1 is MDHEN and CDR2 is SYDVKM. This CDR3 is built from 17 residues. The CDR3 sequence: CASSTFWDNLAKNIQYF. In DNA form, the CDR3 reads TGTGCCAGCAGTACATTTTGGGACAACCTAGCCAAAAACATTCAGTACTTC.

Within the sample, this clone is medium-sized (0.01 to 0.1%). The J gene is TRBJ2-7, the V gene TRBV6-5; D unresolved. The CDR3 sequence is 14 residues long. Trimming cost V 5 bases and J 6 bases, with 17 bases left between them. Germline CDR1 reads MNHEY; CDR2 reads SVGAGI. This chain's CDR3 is CASSTSRWSLEQYF. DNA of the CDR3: TGTGCCAGCAGTACCTCTAGGTGGAGTCTCGAGCAGTACTTC.

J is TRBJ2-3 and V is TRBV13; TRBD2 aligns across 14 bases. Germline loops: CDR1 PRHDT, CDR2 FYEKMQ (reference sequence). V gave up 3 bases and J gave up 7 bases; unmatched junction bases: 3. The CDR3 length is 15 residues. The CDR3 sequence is CASSFWTSGGNTQYF. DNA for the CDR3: TGTGCCAGCAGCTTTTGGACTAGCGGGGGGAATACGCAGTATTTT.

CDR3 nucleotides: TGTGCCAGCAGCTTAGACGCAGGGGAATGGGTCACTGAAGCTTTCTTT. Amino acids: CASSLDAGEWVTEAFF. The chain uses TRBV7-8 and TRBJ1-1; TRBD1 is a possible D gene (6 bases). Trimming pared 1 base from V and 4 bases from J, leaving 16 bases between. The CDR3 contains 16 residues. Per germline, CDR1 SGHVS and CDR2 FQNEAQ.

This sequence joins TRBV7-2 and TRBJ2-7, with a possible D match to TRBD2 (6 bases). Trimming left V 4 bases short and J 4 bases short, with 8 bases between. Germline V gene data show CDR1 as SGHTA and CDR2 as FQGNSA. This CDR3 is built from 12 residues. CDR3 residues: CASSWGEYEQYF. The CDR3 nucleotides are TGTGCCAGCAGCTGGGGGGAATACGAGCAGTACTTC.

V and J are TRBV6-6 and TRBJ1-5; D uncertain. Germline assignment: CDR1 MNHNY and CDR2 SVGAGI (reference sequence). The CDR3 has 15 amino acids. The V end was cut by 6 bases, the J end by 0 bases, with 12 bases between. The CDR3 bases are TGTGCCAGCAGCCTAACTCCGAATAGCAATCAGCCCCAGCATTTT. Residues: CASSLTPNSNQPQHF.

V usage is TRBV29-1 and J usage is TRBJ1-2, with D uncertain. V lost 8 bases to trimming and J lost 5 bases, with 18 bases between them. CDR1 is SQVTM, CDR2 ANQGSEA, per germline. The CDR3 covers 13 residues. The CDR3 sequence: CSFTGVAGYGYTF. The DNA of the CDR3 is TGCAGCTTCACGGGCGTGGCGGGGTATGGCTACACCTTC.